Described below is a single T cell receptor beta chain sequence and its context. As handled by the study authors: Researchers report that nucleated cell counts were estimated from reference gene primer amplification. Clones were read by immunoSEQ multiplex PCR, and TCRdb kept only the in-frame ones, dropping some. V, J and clone size are those of that table, while D and trimming were read from the DNA. The sample includes 250,000 to 300,000 clones, roughly 90% of them seen just once. This specimen comes from a study of blood T cell repertoires in COVID-19. Background on the study: Whether acute or convalescent, the COVID-19 samples came from the United States, Italy and Spain.

The Seattle patients joined while their infection was active and were tracked longitudinally afterward. CDR1 is MNHEY, CDR2 SVGAGI, per germline. Trimming removed 5 bases from V and 5 bases from J; junction bases left unmatched: 4. This CDR3 has 15 residues. The material sequenced was peripheral blood. This TCR was sampled from a woman aged 30 to 39 with COVID-19, enrolled during active disease. The chain couples TRBV6-5 to TRBJ2-3; 13 nucleotides agree with TRBD2. The DNA of the CDR3 is TGTGCCAGCAGTAGGACTAGCGGGAGCCTAGATACGCAGTATTTT. It translates to CASSRTSGSLDTQYF.